The present T cell receptor (beta chain) was sequenced within a study of radiation and T cells in renal cell carcinoma (dated by TCRdb to the early 2020s). About the full investigation: The samples were obtained from a clinical trial, where primary renal cell carcinomas were treated with 15 Gy stereotactic body radiation therapy and then removed by nephrectomy 4 weeks afterward. A total of 50 to 55 samples underwent TCR beta sequencing, made up of some 26 tumors and about 27 peripheral blood samples. Across all 50 or so samples, under 4,500,000 unique CDR3 nucleotide sequences, encoding 2,658,974 unique CDR3 amino acid sequences, were identified.

The intended sense of this specimen's time point label: blood 2 weeks post-SBRT. In light of the paper, this sample's treatment or condition label describes: 15 Gy SBRT to primary tumor, nephrectomy 4 weeks later. To follow tumor-enriched clonotypes, peripheral blood was collected serially from radiation-treated patients at baseline and again at 2 weeks and 4 weeks after SBRT. Renal cell carcinoma with clear cell pathology was present in all patients. The QIAamp DNA Blood Mini Kit (Qiagen) was used to prepare genomic DNA for TCR sequencing. The analyses included just those samples that passed every quality control check. TCR beta libraries were generated from genomic DNA with the immunoSEQ kit, following the manufacturer's recommendations. To prepare libraries, a first multiplex PCR with proprietary primers was run, followed by a second PCR that added unique barcodes, and a bead cleanup was done after each round. A kit-provided positive control reaction and a negative control reaction were included in every sample batch. The final libraries underwent checking on an Agilent 4200 TapeStation D1000 ScreenTape, volumetric pooling, and quantification by qPCR. Sequencing was performed on an Illumina NextSeq500 with a MidOutput 150-cycle cartridge, and 156 Read1 and 15 Index1 cycles were run with kit custom primers. The pooled library was loaded at 0.75 to 1 pM, and approximately 18% PhiX control was spiked in. Per the authors' processing: Vendor-processed data were analyzed in R, and a clonotype was defined as all T cells sharing the same CDR3 nucleotide sequence. For clone abundance analyses, frequencies were normalized to the 10,000 most abundant clones per sample. Before analysis, public T cell clones were removed, and these numbered fewer than six per sample on average. Tumor-enriched clonotypes and baseline blood-enriched clonotypes were defined as those with an abundance difference of at least 32-fold between compartments. A beta-binomial differential abundance model was applied to find clonotypes that expanded or contracted between blood time points. Tumor-blood repertoire similarity was measured with the Baroni-Urbani and Buser coefficient, and group comparisons used two-tailed Wilcoxon tests in R. TCRdb took over this immuneACCESS table, retaining in-frame rearrangements with V and J assigned. Such tables are incomplete; in checked studies, under half of the missing clones stem from an unresolved V gene, and the remainder is unexplained. That table is the source of V, J and clone size, and D and trimming were worked out from the DNA. Counted in this sample were about 130,000 clones; more than 70% of them appeared once. More than 5% of the sample belongs to the ten largest clones.

Findings and caveats that apply to the study as a whole: Because pretreatment tumor biopsies were not available, the baseline intratumoral presence of clonotypes could not be determined. Tracking of blood repertoire dynamics stopped at approximately 4 weeks after treatment, with no follow-up past that point. Top tumor clonotypes rose in blood from baseline to 2 weeks post-radiation, then contracted by 4 weeks, suggesting transient expansion of tumor-resident clones. Effects of radiation dose or scheduling on the TCR repertoire could not be addressed with the single-armed trial design.

A note on this clone: The antigen it recognizes is unknown. The sample holds no much larger clone one base away, and base qualities are not on file.

CDR1 and CDR2 are drawn from the germline V gene: MNHNS, SASEGT. V is clipped by 5 bases and J by 4 bases, and the sequence between their germline boundaries is 12 bases long. The CDR3 runs 14 residues from the cysteine to the phenylalanine. Only the CDR3 region is kept as DNA, spanning 42 bases read in frame from base 1. The TCR originated in a woman in her 70s with renal cell carcinoma. The sequencing here drew on blood, taken from a patient whose treatment included radiotherapy and nephrectomy. The V gene is TRBV6-1 and the J gene is TRBJ2-1; TRBD1 might be the D gene, on 6 matching bases. CDR3 reads: CASSLDRLYNEQFF. The sequenced DNA: TGTGCCAGCAGTCTCGACAGGCTTTACAATGAGCAGTTCTTC.